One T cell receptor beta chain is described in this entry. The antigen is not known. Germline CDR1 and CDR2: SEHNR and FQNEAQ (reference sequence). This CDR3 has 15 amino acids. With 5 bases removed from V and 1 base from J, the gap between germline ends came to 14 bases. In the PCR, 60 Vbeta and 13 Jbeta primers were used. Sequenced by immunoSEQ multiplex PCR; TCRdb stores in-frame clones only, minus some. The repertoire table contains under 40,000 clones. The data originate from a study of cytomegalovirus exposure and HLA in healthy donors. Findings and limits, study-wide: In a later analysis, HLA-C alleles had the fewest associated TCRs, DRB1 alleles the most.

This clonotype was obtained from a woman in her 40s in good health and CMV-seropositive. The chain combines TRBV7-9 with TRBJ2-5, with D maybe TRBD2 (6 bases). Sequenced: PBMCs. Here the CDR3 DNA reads TGTGCCAGCAGCCCAGAGCTAGCGATCCAAGAGACCCAGTACTTC. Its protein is CASSPELAIQETQYF. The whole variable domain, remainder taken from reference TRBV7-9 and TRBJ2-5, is DTGVSQNPRHKITKRGQNVTFRCDPISEHNRLYWYRQTLGQGPEFLTYFQNEAQLEKSRLLSDRFSAERPKGSFSTLEIQRTEQGDSAMYLCASSPELAIQETQYFGPGTRLLVL.